The entry that follows covers one TCR beta chain sequence. Antigen unknown. These data originate in a study of CD8+ T cells in alopecia areata. Findings of the study overall: Especially in alopecia totalis/universalis, lesional scalp showed greater clonality than normal scalp did.

Those with alopecia areata gave lesional scalp punch biopsies and peripheral blood. Isolated RNA was reverse transcribed into cDNA used as the sequencing template. This table comes from immunoSEQ multiplex PCR, and its TCRdb copy is limited to in-frame clones, with some not included. The sample carries about 11,000 clones, roughly 55% recorded once. Germline CDR1 reads MNHEY; CDR2 reads SMNVEV (reference sequence). V lost 5 bases and J lost 2; bases outside the gene matches: 6. The CDR3 is made up of 15 amino acids. The chain carries TRBV27 and TRBJ2-3; 8 bases fit TRBD1. Source material: skin. This clonotype originated in a human donor with alopecia areata. The CDR3 DNA reads as TGTGCCAGCAGTGCCTGGACAGGGTCCACAGATACGCAGTATTTT. Translation: CASSAWTGSTDTQYF.